The 8 T cell receptor beta chains below were found in one sample sequenced in a study of monozygotic twins with inflammatory bowel disease. No DNA is given; TCRdb re-called the 5' RACE reads and lists each CDR3 protein once. This repertoire includes around 230,000 distinct CDR3 sequences. Sequences were obtained from blood. The receptors stem from a human donor with ulcerative colitis or Crohn's disease, or a healthy co-twin of an affected twin (not recorded which).

This sequence joins TRBV12-3 or TRBV12-4 and TRBJ1-2; TCRdb's D call of TRBD1 is untestable without DNA. This CDR3 contains 14 residues. The CDR3 sequence: CASLTQGVAYGYTF.

This chain connects TRBV25-1 to TRBJ2-1; there is no DNA to check the TCRdb D call of TRBD2. Per germline, CDR1 MGHDK and CDR2 SYGVNS. The length of the CDR3 is 14 residues. The chain's CDR3 is CASSASGRHNEQFF.

The chain recombines TRBV20-1 with TRBJ1-6; the D call of TRBD1 rests on TCRdb alone, since no DNA is present to check it. Germline CDR1 is DFQATT and CDR2 is SNEGSKA (reference sequence). This CDR3 is built from 14 residues. The CDR3 sequence is CSARGGQGSSPLHF.

The CDR3 sequence is CASSQSDRGEAFF. V is TRBV3-1 and J is TRBJ1-1; TCRdb's D call, TRBD1, is unchecked because there is no DNA. Germline-derived CDR1 and CDR2 are LGHDT and YNNKEL (reference sequence). This CDR3 contains 13 residues.

The chain combines TRBV3-1 with TRBJ2-3; TCRdb lists TRBD2, though no DNA is available to test this call. Looked up from germline, CDR1 is LGHDT and CDR2 is YNNKEL (reference sequence). The CDR3 covers 14 residues. CDR3 sequence reads: CASSQTAATDTQYF.

The rearrangement joins TRBV6-1 to TRBJ2-2; the D call from TCRdb, TRBD1, cannot be confirmed without DNA. This CDR3 spans 14 amino acids. Germline loops: CDR1 MNHNS, CDR2 SASEGT. The CDR3 spells CASSEGVGTGELFF.

The chain links TRBV6-5 to TRBJ2-6. Germline V CDR1 and CDR2: MNHEY, SVGAGI. The CDR3 spans 16 residues. The CDR3 loop is CASTYSQGSGANVLTF.

The chain uses TRBV15 and TRBJ2-5; TCRdb selects TRBD1, and the lack of DNA leaves this call unchecked. The CDR3 covers 14 residues. From germline, CDR1 is LNHNV and CDR2 YYDKDF (reference sequence). CDR3 sequence reads: CATSRDRGEETQYF.